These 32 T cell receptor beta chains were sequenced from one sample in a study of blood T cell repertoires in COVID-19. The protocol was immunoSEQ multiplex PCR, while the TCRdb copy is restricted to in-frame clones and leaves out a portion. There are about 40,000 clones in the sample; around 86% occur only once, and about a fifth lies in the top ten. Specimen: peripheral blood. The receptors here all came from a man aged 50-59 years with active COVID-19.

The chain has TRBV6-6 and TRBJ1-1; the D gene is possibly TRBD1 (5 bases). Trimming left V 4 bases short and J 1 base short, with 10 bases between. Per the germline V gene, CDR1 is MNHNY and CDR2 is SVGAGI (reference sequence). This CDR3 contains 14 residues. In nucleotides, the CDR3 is TGTGCCAGCAGTTTTGCTGACAGGAACACTGAAGCTTTCTTT. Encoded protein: CASSFADRNTEAFF.

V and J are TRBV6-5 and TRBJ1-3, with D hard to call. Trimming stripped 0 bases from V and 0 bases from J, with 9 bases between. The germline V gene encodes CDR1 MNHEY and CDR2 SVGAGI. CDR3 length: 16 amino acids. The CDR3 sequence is CASSYSLQLSGNTIYF. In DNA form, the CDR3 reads TGTGCCAGCAGTTACTCGCTACAGCTCTCTGGAAACACCATATATTTT.

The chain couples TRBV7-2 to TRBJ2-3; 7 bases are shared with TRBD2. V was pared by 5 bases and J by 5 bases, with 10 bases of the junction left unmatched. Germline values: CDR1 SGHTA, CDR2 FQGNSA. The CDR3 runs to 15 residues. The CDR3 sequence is CASSPAREALDTQYF. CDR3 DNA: TGTGCCAGCAGCCCCGCCCGGGAGGCCCTAGATACGCAGTATTTT.

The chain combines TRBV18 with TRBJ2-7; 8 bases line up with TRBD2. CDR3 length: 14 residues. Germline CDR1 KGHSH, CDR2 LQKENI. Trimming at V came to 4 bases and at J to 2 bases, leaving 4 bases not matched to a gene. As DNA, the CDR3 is TGTGCCAGCTCACGACAGCGGGAGACCTACGAGCAGTACTTC. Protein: CASSRQRETYEQYF.

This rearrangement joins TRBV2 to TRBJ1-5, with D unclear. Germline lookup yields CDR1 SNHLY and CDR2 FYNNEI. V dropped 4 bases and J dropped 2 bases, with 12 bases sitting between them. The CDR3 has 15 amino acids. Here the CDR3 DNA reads TGTGCCAGCAGTGTCCGGGGTATTCGCAATCAGCCCCAGCATTTT. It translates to CASSVRGIRNQPQHF.

The chain's CDR3 is CATSGSQHPYGYTF. The CDR3 DNA reads as TGTGCCACCAGTGGGTCGCAACACCCCTATGGCTACACCTTC. The chain recombines TRBV24-1 with TRBJ1-2; D uncertain. The CDR3 totals 14 residues. Trimming shortened V by 5 bases and J by 4 bases, and 13 bases separated the two germline ends. From germline, CDR1 is KGHDR and CDR2 SFDVKD.

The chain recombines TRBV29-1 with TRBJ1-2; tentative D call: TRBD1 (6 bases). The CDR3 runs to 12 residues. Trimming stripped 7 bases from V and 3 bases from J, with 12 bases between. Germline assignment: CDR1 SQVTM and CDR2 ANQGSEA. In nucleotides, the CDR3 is TGCAGCGCTCCGACAGGCGACTATGGCTACACCTTC. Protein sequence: CSAPTGDYGYTF.

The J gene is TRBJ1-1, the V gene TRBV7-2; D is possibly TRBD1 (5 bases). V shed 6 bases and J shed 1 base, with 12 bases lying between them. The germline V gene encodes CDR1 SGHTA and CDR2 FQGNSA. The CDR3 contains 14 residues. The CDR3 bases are TGTGCCAGCAGAATTACAGGACGGAACACTGAAGCTTTCTTT. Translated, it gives CASRITGRNTEAFF.

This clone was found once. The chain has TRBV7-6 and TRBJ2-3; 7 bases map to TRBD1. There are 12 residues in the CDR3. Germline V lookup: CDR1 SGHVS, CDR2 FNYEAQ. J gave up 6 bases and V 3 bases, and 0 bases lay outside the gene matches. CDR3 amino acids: CASSLDRDTQYF. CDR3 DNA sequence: TGTGCCAGCAGCTTGGACAGGGATACGCAGTATTTT. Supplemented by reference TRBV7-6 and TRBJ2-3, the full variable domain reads GAGVSQSPRYKVTKRGQDVALRCDPISGHVSLYWYRQALGQGPEFLTYFNYEAQQDKSGLPNDRFSAERPEGSISTLTIQRTEQRDSAMYRCASSLDRDTQYFGPGTRLTVL.

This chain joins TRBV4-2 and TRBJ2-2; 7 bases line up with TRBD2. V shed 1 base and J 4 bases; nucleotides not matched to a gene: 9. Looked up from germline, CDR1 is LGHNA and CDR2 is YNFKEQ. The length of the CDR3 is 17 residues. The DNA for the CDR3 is TGTGCCAGCAGCCAAGCTCAAAGCGGGGTGGGCACCGGGGAGCTGTTTTTT. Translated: CASSQAQSGVGTGELFF.

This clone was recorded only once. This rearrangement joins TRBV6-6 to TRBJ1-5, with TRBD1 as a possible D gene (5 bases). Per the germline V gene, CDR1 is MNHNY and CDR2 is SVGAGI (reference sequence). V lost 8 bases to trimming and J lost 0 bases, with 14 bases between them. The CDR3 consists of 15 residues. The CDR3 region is CASAPDSYSNQPQHF. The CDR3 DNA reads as TGTGCCAGCGCACCTGACAGTTATAGCAATCAGCCCCAGCATTTT.

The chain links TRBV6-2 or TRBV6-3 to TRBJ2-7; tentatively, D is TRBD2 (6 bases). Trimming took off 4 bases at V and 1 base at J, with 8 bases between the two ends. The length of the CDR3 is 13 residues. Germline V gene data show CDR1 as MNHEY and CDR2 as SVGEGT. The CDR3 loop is CASSSGTSYEQYF. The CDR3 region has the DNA TGTGCCAGCAGTTCCGGGACTTCCTACGAGCAGTACTTC.

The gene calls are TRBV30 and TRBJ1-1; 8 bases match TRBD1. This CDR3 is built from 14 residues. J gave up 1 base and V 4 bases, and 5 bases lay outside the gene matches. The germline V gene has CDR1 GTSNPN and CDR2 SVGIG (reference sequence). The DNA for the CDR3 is TGTGCCTGGACCCTAGACAGGGGGAACACTGAAGCTTTCTTT. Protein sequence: CAWTLDRGNTEAFF.

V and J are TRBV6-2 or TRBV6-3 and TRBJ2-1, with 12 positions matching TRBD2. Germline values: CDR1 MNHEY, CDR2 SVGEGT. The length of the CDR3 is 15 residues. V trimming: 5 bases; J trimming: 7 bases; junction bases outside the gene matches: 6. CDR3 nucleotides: TGTGCCAGCAGTCTTAGGACTAGCGGGGCTAATGAGCAGTTCTTC. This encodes CASSLRTSGANEQFF.

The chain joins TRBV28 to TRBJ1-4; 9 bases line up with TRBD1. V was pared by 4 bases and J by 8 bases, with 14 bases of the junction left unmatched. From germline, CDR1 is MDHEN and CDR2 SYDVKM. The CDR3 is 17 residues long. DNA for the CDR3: TGTGCCAGCAGTTCCTCACAGGGGGCATTGCTAGAGGAAAAACTGTTTTTT. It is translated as CASSSSQGALLEEKLFF.

CDR3 sequence: CASSPQAPDRGQTQYF. The DNA of the CDR3 is TGCGCCAGCAGCCCGCAAGCTCCCGACAGGGGGCAGACCCAGTACTTC. The rearrangement links TRBV4-3 to TRBJ2-5; TRBD1 aligns across 10 bases. After removal of 4 bases from V and 6 bases from J, the junction contained 11 bases not matched to a gene. CDR1 LGHNA and CDR2 YSLEER come from the germline V gene. The CDR3 is made up of 16 amino acids.

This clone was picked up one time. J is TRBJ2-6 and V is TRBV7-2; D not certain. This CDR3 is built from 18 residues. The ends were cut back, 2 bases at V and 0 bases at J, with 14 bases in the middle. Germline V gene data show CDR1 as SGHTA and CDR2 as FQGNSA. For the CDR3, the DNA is TGTGCCAGCAGCTTACTTTACAGACCTACCTCTGGGGCCAACGTCCTGACTTTC. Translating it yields CASSLLYRPTSGANVLTF.

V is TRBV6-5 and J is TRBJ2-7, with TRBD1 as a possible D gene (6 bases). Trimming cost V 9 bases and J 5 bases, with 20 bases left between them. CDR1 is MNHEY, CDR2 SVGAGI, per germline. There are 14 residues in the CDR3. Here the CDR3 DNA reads TGTGCCAGTCTTAAGGGGGTCGTCGGGGACGAGCAGTACTTC. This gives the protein CASLKGVVGDEQYF.

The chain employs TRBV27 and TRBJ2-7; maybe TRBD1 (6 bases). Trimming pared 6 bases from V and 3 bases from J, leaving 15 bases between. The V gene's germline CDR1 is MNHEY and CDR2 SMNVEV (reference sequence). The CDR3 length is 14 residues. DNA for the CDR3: TGTGCCAGCAGGCCCGGGACACCGTACTACGAGCAGTACTTC. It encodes CASRPGTPYYEQYF.

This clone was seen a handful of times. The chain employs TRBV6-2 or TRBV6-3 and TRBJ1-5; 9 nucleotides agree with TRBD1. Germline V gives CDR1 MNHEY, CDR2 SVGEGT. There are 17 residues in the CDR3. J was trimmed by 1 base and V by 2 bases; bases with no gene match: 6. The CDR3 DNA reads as TGTGCCAGCAGTTACCGCAAACAGGGGGCGAGCAATCAGCCCCAGCATTTT. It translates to CASSYRKQGASNQPQHF.

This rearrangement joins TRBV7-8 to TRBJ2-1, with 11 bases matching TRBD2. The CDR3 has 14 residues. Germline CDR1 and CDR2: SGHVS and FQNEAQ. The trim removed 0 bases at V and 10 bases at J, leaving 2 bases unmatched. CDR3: CASSLARTSGEQFF. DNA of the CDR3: TGTGCCAGCAGCTTAGCGCGGACTAGCGGGGAGCAGTTCTTC.

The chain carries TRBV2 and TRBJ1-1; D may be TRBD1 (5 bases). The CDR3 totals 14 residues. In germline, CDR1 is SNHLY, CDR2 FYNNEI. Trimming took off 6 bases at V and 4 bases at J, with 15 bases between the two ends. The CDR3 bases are TGTGCCAGCAGCCCCCGACAGTCCGTCACTGAAGCTTTCTTT. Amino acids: CASSPRQSVTEAFF.

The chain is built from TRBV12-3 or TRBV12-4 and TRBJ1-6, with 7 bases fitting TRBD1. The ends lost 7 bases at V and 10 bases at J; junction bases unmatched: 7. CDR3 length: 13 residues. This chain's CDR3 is CASTTGDTSPLHF. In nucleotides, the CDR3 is TGTGCCAGCACCACAGGGGACACATCACCCCTCCACTTT.

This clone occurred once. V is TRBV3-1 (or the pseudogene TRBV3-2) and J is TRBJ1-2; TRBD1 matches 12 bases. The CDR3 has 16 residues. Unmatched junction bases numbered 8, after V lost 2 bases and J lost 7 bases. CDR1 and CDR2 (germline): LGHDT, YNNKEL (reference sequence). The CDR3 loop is CASSQSSGTGGGGYTF. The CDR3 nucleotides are TGTGCCAGCAGCCAATCATCCGGGACAGGGGGCGGTGGCTACACCTTC.

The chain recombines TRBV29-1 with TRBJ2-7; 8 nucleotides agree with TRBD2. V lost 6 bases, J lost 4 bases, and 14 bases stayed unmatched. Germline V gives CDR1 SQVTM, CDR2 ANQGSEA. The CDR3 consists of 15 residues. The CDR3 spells CSVQTALSGGYEQYF. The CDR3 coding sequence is TGCAGCGTGCAGACCGCTCTCTCGGGGGGGTACGAGCAGTACTTC.

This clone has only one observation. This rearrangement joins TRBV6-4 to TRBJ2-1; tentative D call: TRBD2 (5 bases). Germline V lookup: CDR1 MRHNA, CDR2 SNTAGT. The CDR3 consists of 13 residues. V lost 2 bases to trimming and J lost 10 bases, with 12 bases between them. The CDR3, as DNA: TGTGCCAGCAGTGACGTAGAGAGCGGCGAGCAGTTCTTC. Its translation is CASSDVESGEQFF.

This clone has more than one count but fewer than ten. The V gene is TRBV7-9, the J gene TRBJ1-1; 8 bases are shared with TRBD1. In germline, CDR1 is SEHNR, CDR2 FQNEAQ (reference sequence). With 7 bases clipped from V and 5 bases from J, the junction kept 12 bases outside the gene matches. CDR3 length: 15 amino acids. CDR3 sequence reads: CASTPRGQGYTEAFF. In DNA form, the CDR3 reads TGTGCCAGCACCCCGAGAGGACAGGGATATACTGAAGCTTTCTTT.

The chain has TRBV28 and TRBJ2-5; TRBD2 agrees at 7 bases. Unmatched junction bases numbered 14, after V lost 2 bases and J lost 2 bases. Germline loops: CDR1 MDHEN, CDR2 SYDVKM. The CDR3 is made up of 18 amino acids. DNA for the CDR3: TGTGCCAGCAGTTTAGTAACTAGCGCACGTCATCTTCAAGAGACCCAGTACTTC. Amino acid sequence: CASSLVTSARHLQETQYF. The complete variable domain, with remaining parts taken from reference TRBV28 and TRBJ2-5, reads DVKVTQSSRYLVKRTGEKVFLECVQDMDHENMFWYRQDPGLGLRLIYFSYDVKMKEKGDIPEGYSVSREKKERFSLILESASTNQTSMYLCASSLVTSARHLQETQYFGPGTRLLVL.

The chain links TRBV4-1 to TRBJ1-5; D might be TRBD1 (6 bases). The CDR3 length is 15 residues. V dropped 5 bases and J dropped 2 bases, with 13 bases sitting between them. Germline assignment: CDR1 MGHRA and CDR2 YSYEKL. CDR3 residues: CASSGRGGGNQPQHF. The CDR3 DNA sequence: TGCGCCAGCAGCGGGCGTGGGGGCGGCAATCAGCCCCAGCATTTT.

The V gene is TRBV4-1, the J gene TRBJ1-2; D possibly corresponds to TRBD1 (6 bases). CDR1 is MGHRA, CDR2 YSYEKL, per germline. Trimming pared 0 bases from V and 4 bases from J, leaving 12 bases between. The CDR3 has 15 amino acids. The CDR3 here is CASSQEGRGVYGYTF. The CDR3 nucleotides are TGCGCCAGCAGCCAAGAAGGCAGGGGTGTCTATGGCTACACCTTC.

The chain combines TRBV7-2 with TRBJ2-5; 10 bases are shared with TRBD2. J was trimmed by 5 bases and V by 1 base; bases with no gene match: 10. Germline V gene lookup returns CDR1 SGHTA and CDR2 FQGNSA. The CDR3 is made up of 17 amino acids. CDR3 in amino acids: CASSLGGTSAFIETQYF. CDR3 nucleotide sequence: TGTGCCAGCAGCTTAGGTGGGACTAGCGCCTTCATTGAGACCCAGTACTTC.

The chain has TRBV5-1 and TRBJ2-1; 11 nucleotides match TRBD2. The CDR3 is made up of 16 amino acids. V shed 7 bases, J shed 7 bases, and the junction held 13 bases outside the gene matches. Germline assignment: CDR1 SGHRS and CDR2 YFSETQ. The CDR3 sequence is CASGTLSGLAANEQFF. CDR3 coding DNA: TGCGCCAGCGGGACCCTCTCGGGACTAGCGGCTAATGAGCAGTTCTTC. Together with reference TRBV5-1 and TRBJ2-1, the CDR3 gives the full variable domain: KAGVTQTPRYLIKTRGQQVTLSCSPISGHRSVSWYQQTPGQGLQFLFEYFSETQRNKGNFPGRFSGRQFSNSRSEMNVSTLELGDSALYLCASGTLSGLAANEQFFGPGTRLTVL.